Listed here are 19 T cell receptor beta chains from one sample, sequenced in a study of T cell repertoires in cytomegalovirus infection. From the reads, TCRdb called clonotypes with MiXCR, one entry per CDR3 protein. Of roughly 500,000 distinct CDR3 sequences detected, more than 15% appear once; the ten largest clones hold around 25%. The sequenced sample consisted of CD8+ T cells from PBMCs. These receptors were obtained from a human donor in good health (CMV status not recorded). Some clones in this sample may be carry-over from other donors' samples.

This clonotype was recorded a few times. J is TRBJ2-7 and V is TRBV29-1, with D perhaps TRBD1 (5 bases). This CDR3 contains 13 residues. V was trimmed by 2 bases and J by 2 bases, leaving 10 bases between them. Germline V gene lookup returns CDR1 SQVTM and CDR2 ANQGSEA. CDR3 loop: CSVEMDTPYEQYF. CDR3 coding DNA: TGCAGCGTTGAAATGGACACCCCCTACGAGCAGTACTTC.

At least ten counts were recorded for this clonotype. The chain recombines TRBV7-8 with TRBJ1-5; possible D gene TRBD1, 6 bases. Germline V CDR1 and CDR2: SGHVS, FQNEAQ. This CDR3 contains 14 residues. V was trimmed by 6 bases and J by 11 bases, leaving 20 bases between them. DNA of the CDR3: TGTGCCAGCAGTCCCGGAACAGGGAAGAATTCCCAGCATTTT. This codes for CASSPGTGKNSQHF.

This clonotype has only a few counts. The chain employs TRBV5-6 and TRBJ2-7, with D possibly being TRBD1 or TRBD2 (5 bases each). CDR3 size: 13 residues. Germline lookup yields CDR1 SGHDT and CDR2 YYEEEE. V gave up 3 bases and J gave up 4 bases, with 11 bases separating them. CDR3 DNA: TGTGCCAGCAGCTGGGGACGGAGTTACGAGCAGTACTTC. Its protein is CASSWGRSYEQYF.

The rearrangement links TRBV6-8 to TRBJ2-1; TRBD2 is a possible D gene (5 bases). The CDR3 is 12 amino acids. Per germline, CDR1 MNHGY and CDR2 SAAAGT. Trimming removed 2 bases at V and 10 bases at J, with 9 bases between. This chain's CDR3 is CASSYRGSEQFF. The CDR3, as DNA: TGTGCCAGCAGTTACCGGGGTAGCGAGCAGTTCTTC.

The sample holds many counts of this clonotype. This rearrangement joins TRBV14 to TRBJ2-1; 8 nucleotides agree with TRBD2. This CDR3 has 15 residues. Germline V gives CDR1 SGHDN, CDR2 FVKESK. With 4 bases clipped from V and 5 bases from J, the junction kept 7 bases outside the gene matches. The CDR3 reads CASSPSGGTHNEQFF. The DNA of the CDR3 is TGTGCCAGCAGCCCCTCGGGAGGGACTCACAATGAGCAGTTCTTC.

As concerns this clonotype: Being one base from a much bigger clone, this may be a read error. V gene TRBV4-3 combines with J gene TRBJ2-1; 9 nucleotides match TRBD1. The CDR3 covers 20 residues. V trimming: 1 base; J trimming: 5 bases; junction bases outside the gene matches: 18. Germline CDR1 is LGHNA and CDR2 is YSLEER. CDR3: CASSQVGKRPGTGCNNEQFF. The DNA of the CDR3 is TGCGCCAGCAGCCAAGTAGGCAAGCGTCCCGGGACAGGGTGTAACAATGAGCAGTTCTTC.

At least ten counts were recorded for this clonotype. V usage is TRBV12-3 or TRBV12-4 and J usage is TRBJ1-1; perhaps TRBD1 as D (6 bases). The ends were cut back, 0 bases at V and 4 bases at J, with 12 bases in the middle. The CDR3 is 15 residues long. Here the CDR3 DNA reads TGTGCCAGCAGTTTAGCGGACAGAAAATCCACTGAAGCTTTCTTT. It specifies CASSLADRKSTEAFF.

This clonotype was seen a few times. This sequence joins TRBV7-9 and TRBJ1-6; D not resolved. Germline V lookup: CDR1 SEHNR, CDR2 FQNEAQ (reference sequence). V shed 7 bases and J shed 10 bases, with 11 bases lying between them. This CDR3 has 12 amino acids. The CDR3 nucleotides are TGTGCCAGCATTGCCCCGGTATCACCCCTCCACTTT. This encodes CASIAPVSPLHF.

This clonotype was recorded many times. The chain recombines TRBV27 with TRBJ2-7; perhaps TRBD1 as D (6 bases). The CDR3 runs 14 residues. Germline lookup yields CDR1 MNHEY and CDR2 SMNVEV (reference sequence). V lost 2 bases to trimming and J lost 5 bases, with 13 bases between them. The CDR3 loop is CASSLGAGANEQYF. CDR3 sequence (DNA): TGTGCCAGCAGTTTAGGGGCAGGGGCAAACGAGCAGTACTTC.

The genes are TRBV4-2 and TRBJ2-1; TRBD1 matches at 7 bases. The V gene's germline CDR1 is LGHNA and CDR2 YNFKEQ. CDR3 length: 12 residues. V trimming: 7 bases; J trimming: 10 bases; junction bases outside the gene matches: 7. DNA of the CDR3: TGTGCCAGCACTACAGGGGATCGGGAGCAGTTCTTC. Translation gives CASTTGDREQFF.

This clonotype was recorded at least ten times. This chain connects TRBV7-9 to TRBJ2-3; 7 nucleotides line up with TRBD2. The CDR3 is made up of 17 amino acids. J gave up 4 bases and V 5 bases, and 15 bases lay outside the gene matches. Germline V gives CDR1 SEHNR, CDR2 FQNEAQ (reference sequence). This CDR3 is CASSLPGSGDRADTQYF. The CDR3 DNA follows: TGTGCCAGCAGCCTACCGGGGAGCGGGGACCGTGCAGATACGCAGTATTTT.

This rearrangement joins TRBV11-2 to TRBJ2-1, with a weak D call TRBD2 (5 bases). The length of the CDR3 is 13 residues. V was trimmed by 1 base and J by 13 bases, leaving 14 bases between them. Germline V lookup: CDR1 SGHAT, CDR2 FQNNGV. The CDR3 region has the DNA TGTGCCAGCAGCTTAGCCTCTGCCGGGAACCAGTTCTTC. Protein product: CASSLASAGNQFF.

This chain links TRBV27 with TRBJ1-5, with unresolved D. The CDR3 length is 14 residues. Germline-derived CDR1 and CDR2 are MNHEY and SMNVEV (reference sequence). Trimming took 3 bases from V and 0 from J, leaving 6 bases between them. The CDR3 reads CASSFSYSNQPQHF. In nucleotides, the CDR3 is TGTGCCAGCAGTTTTTCCTATAGCAATCAGCCCCAGCATTTT.

The V and J genes are TRBV4-1 and TRBJ2-2, with a possible D match to TRBD2 (6 bases). The V end was cut by 1 base, the J end by 6 bases, with 12 bases between. Germline CDR1 MGHRA, CDR2 YSYEKL. The CDR3 sequence is 15 residues long. This chain's CDR3 is CASSQAGGGAGELFF. In nucleotides, the CDR3 is TGCGCCAGCAGCCAAGCCGGGGGTGGGGCCGGGGAGCTGTTTTTT.

The chain uses TRBV3-1 and TRBJ1-4; no reliable D call. This CDR3 has 16 amino acids. Trimming took off 0 bases at V and 0 bases at J, with 8 bases between the two ends. Germline values: CDR1 LGHDT, CDR2 YNNKEL (reference sequence). Here the CDR3 DNA reads TGTGCCAGCAGCCAAGAAAGGGCTGCAACTAATGAAAAACTGTTTTTT. Translated, it gives CASSQERAATNEKLFF.

This clonotype came up a few times. The chain combines TRBV12-5 with TRBJ1-4; D uncertain. V was cut by 2 bases and J by 3 bases, with 13 bases left in between. This CDR3 has 16 residues. CDR1 is LGHNT, CDR2 FRNRAP, per germline. For the CDR3, the DNA is TGTGCTAGTGGTTTGATCAGGACGGACGCTAATGAAAAACTGTTTTTT. It specifies CASGLIRTDANEKLFF.

This chain connects TRBV4-2 to TRBJ2-7; D unclear. Germline V CDR1 and CDR2: LGHNA, YNFKEQ. V dropped 0 bases and J dropped 5 bases, with 11 bases sitting between them. CDR3 length: 14 amino acids. In DNA form, the CDR3 reads TGTGCCAGCAGCCAAGATCCGGACGGTGACGAGCAGTACTTC. Its translation is CASSQDPDGDEQYF.

This clonotype has a handful of counts. J is TRBJ2-5 and V is TRBV18, with D unclear. V gave up 3 bases and J gave up 2 bases, with 7 bases separating them. This CDR3 is built from 13 residues. Germline assignment: CDR1 KGHSH and CDR2 LQKENI. The CDR3 DNA reads as TGTGCCAGCTCACCGAAGGAGCAAGAGACCCAGTACTTC. Translation gives CASSPKEQETQYF.

This clonotype was counted a few times. The rearrangement links TRBV20-1 to TRBJ2-2; TRBD1 aligns across 8 bases. Trimming at V came to 3 bases and at J to 2 bases, leaving 5 bases not matched to a gene. The CDR3 has 15 amino acids. Germline CDR1 is DFQATT and CDR2 is SNEGSKA (reference sequence). The DNA for the CDR3 is TGCAGTGCTAGGGACAGGGCGACTAACACCGGGGAGCTGTTTTTT. Its translation: CSARDRATNTGELFF.